This TCR beta chain was recorded in a study of spatial heterogeneity in lung cancer. TCRdb processed the 5' RACE reads anew with MiXCR; each CDR3 protein has one entry. The sample contains about 7,000 distinct CDR3 sequences, 6.5% to 9.5% of which appear only once. The time point was: sample taken at primary tumor resection. From tumor, nontumor lung or frozen PBMC, whole RNA was taken unsorted for sequencing. V dropped 5 bases and J dropped 1 base, with 14 bases sitting between them. This CDR3 is built from 15 residues. Germline V gives CDR1 MGHDK, CDR2 SYGVNS. As regards this clonotype: A library prepared for alpha chains yielded this beta chain as an off-target read; its size is of little meaning.

This sequence was found in a male donor with early-stage non-small cell lung cancer. The rearrangement joins TRBV25-1 to TRBJ2-5; D is possibly TRBD1 (6 bases). The sequenced sample was PBMCs, obtained at surgery. The CDR3 DNA sequence: TGTGCCAGCAGTATTCTGGACAGCATCCAAGAGACCCAGTACTTC. Its translation: CASSILDSIQETQYF.